What follows are 26 T cell receptor beta chains derived from one specimen sequenced in a study of blood T cell repertoires in COVID-19. Some clones are missing from TCRdb's copy, which holds only in-frame ones; the method was immunoSEQ multiplex PCR. The data contain 250,000 or so clones, more than 70% of them singletons. The sequencing sample was made of peripheral blood. The source of these receptors is a woman in her forties who had recovered from COVID-19.

This clone was found a few times. V is TRBV19 and J is TRBJ1-6; possible D gene TRBD1, 5 bases. Germline-derived CDR1 and CDR2 are LNHDA and SQIVND (reference sequence). This CDR3 region has 16 residues. The V gene lost 6 bases and the J gene lost 10 bases, with 22 bases spanning the gap. The CDR3 DNA reads TGTGCCAGTAGAGCGGGACGGGAACTAAGGACCTCACCCCTCCACTTT. Protein sequence: CASRAGRELRTSPLHF.

This chain uses TRBV6-5 with TRBJ1-1; D may be TRBD1 (5 bases). Germline assignment: CDR1 MNHEY and CDR2 SVGAGI. This CDR3 is 15 amino acids long. V shed 1 base and J shed 4 bases, with 13 bases lying between them. DNA for the CDR3: TGTGCCAGCAGTTACTGGACACGCGCCGGCACTGAAGCTTTCTTT. Encoded protein: CASSYWTRAGTEAFF.

The V gene is TRBV9, the J gene TRBJ2-5; D perhaps matches TRBD1 (5 bases). CDR1 SGDLS and CDR2 YYNGEE come from the germline V gene. This CDR3 has 14 residues. V was cut by 0 bases and J by 5 bases, with 11 bases left in between. The CDR3 protein is CASSVAPSGETQYF. The DNA of the CDR3 is TGTGCCAGCAGCGTAGCCCCATCAGGGGAGACCCAGTACTTC.

The chain uses TRBV5-4 and TRBJ2-3, with 7 bases aligning to TRBD2. This CDR3 region has 14 residues. CDR1 SGHNT and CDR2 YYREEE come from the germline V gene (reference sequence). Losses at the gene ends were 3 bases for V and 2 bases for J; bases not matched to a gene: 3. CDR3 DNA: TGTGCCAGCAGCTCCGGGACTAACACAGATACGCAGTATTTT. It is translated as CASSSGTNTDTQYF.

This clone occurred once. The rearrangement joins TRBV5-1 to TRBJ1-2, with TRBD1 identical over 7 bases. The trim removed 4 bases at V and 4 bases at J, leaving 10 bases unmatched. The CDR3 runs to 15 residues. Germline CDR1 and CDR2: SGHRS and YFSETQ. Written as DNA, the CDR3 is TGCGCCAGCAGCCCCCGGACAGGCCTCCCCTATGGCTACACCTTC. Translating gives CASSPRTGLPYGYTF.

This chain joins TRBV27 and TRBJ1-2; no clear D gene. The CDR3 totals 14 residues. CDR1 is MNHEY and CDR2 is SMNVEV in the germline V gene (reference sequence). V lost 4 bases and J lost 8, with 17 bases in between. CDR3 nucleotide sequence: TGTGCCAGCAGTTCCCGAAACTACGGCGGCGGCTACACCTTC. It is translated as CASSSRNYGGGYTF.

The gene calls are TRBV7-6 and TRBJ2-1, with 11 bases that match TRBD2. Germline trimming cut 1 base from V and 3 bases from J; bases unmatched to any gene: 8. CDR3 length: 18 amino acids. Germline V CDR1 and CDR2: SGHVS, FNYEAQ. CDR3 residues: CASSLVRGSGRVYNEQFF. The DNA for the CDR3 is TGTGCCAGCAGCTTAGTTCGGGGTAGCGGGAGGGTCTACAATGAGCAGTTCTTC.

This clone came up a few times. The genes are TRBV27 and TRBJ2-2; no reliable D call. The CDR3 loop spans 14 amino acids. Trimming pared 1 base from V and 6 bases from J, leaving 9 bases between. Germline CDR1 and CDR2: MNHEY and SMNVEV (reference sequence). In DNA form, the CDR3 reads TGTGCCAGCAGTTTATGGGTAGACTCCGGGGAGCTGTTTTTT. This translates into CASSLWVDSGELFF.

The CDR3 reads CASSPWGGNSGNTIYF. The CDR3 DNA reads as TGTGCCAGCAGCCCTTGGGGGGGAAATTCTGGAAACACCATATATTTT. The J gene is TRBJ1-3, the V gene TRBV3-1 (or the pseudogene TRBV3-2); D might be TRBD1 (5 bases). The germline V gene has CDR1 LGHDT and CDR2 YNNKEL (reference sequence). Trimming took 4 bases from V and 1 from J, leaving 14 bases between them. The CDR3 covers 16 residues.

This chain joins TRBV30 and TRBJ1-5; 9 nucleotides match TRBD1. Germline V CDR1 and CDR2: GTSNPN, SVGIG (reference sequence). The CDR3 extends over 15 amino acids. Trimming at V came to 3 bases and at J to 6 bases, leaving 9 bases not matched to a gene. This CDR3 is CAWSPATGGGQPQHF. The CDR3 region has the DNA TGTGCCTGGAGCCCGGCCACAGGGGGCGGTCAGCCCCAGCATTTT.

The chain joins TRBV10-1 to TRBJ2-1, with 8 bases matching TRBD2. The germline V gene has CDR1 WNHNN and CDR2 SYGVQD (reference sequence). This CDR3 is 14 amino acids long. After removal of 6 bases from V and 12 bases from J, the junction contained 13 bases not matched to a gene. CDR3 sequence: CASRDGLAGGVQFF. The CDR3 DNA reads TGCGCCAGCAGGGACGGACTAGCCGGAGGGGTGCAGTTCTTC.

This rearrangement joins TRBV12-5 to TRBJ1-4; possible D gene TRBD1, 5 bases. Trimming stripped 6 bases from V and 3 bases from J, with 14 bases between. This CDR3 is 15 amino acids long. Germline V CDR1 and CDR2: LGHNT, FRNRAP. For the CDR3, the DNA is TGTGCTAGTGGCCCGACACAGGACCCTAATGAAAAACTGTTTTTT. Its translation: CASGPTQDPNEKLFF. Drawing the rest from reference TRBV12-5 and TRBJ1-4, the complete variable domain is DARVTQTPRHKVTEMGQEVTMRCQPILGHNTVFWYRQTMMQGLELLAYFRNRAPLDDSGMPKDRFSAEMPDATLATLKIQPSEPRDSAVYFCASGPTQDPNEKLFFGSGTQLSVL.

The V and J genes are TRBV19 and TRBJ2-3, with TRBD2 matching over 11 bases. Germline assignment: CDR1 LNHDA and CDR2 SQIVND (reference sequence). The CDR3 is 17 residues long. J was trimmed by 0 bases and V by 6 bases; bases with no gene match: 8. The CDR3 nucleotides are TGTGCCAGTAGCCAAAGACTAGCGGGACGTAGCACAGATACGCAGTATTTT. Translated, it gives CASSQRLAGRSTDTQYF.

The gene calls are TRBV19 and TRBJ2-1, with D possibly matching TRBD2 (5 bases). The V gene lost 3 bases and the J gene lost 4 bases, with 10 bases spanning the gap. CDR1 and CDR2 from the germline V gene are LNHDA and SQIVND (reference sequence). The CDR3 sequence is 14 residues long. Here the CDR3 DNA reads TGTGCCAGTAGTATGCGTGGACTGTACAATGAGCAGTTCTTC. Translating it yields CASSMRGLYNEQFF.

The V and J genes are TRBV4-1 and TRBJ2-7, with 10 bases lining up with TRBD2. The junction had 8 bases not matched to a gene; V was cut back by 1 base and J by 2 bases. The CDR3 sequence is 17 residues long. Germline CDR1 MGHRA, CDR2 YSYEKL. The DNA for the CDR3 is TGCGCCAGCAGCCAAGGGACTAGCGGACACCGGGCCTACGAGCAGTACTTC. It codes for CASSQGTSGHRAYEQYF.

The V and J genes are TRBV24-1 and TRBJ2-3, with D possibly matching TRBD2 (6 bases). The CDR3 length is 12 residues. In germline, CDR1 is KGHDR, CDR2 SFDVKD. V lost 1 base, J lost 10 bases, and 8 bases lay in between. The CDR3 nucleotides are TGTGCCACCAGTGATTTTAGCGGAGCGCAGTATTTT. It translates to CATSDFSGAQYF.

The chain recombines TRBV3-1 (or the pseudogene TRBV3-2) with TRBJ2-5; D is perhaps TRBD1 (5 bases). Trimming shortened V by 4 bases and J by 1 base, and 13 bases separated the two germline ends. Germline V gives CDR1 LGHDT, CDR2 YNNKEL (reference sequence). This CDR3 is built from 15 residues. CDR3 region: CASSPQGVAQETQYF. The CDR3 region has the DNA TGTGCCAGCAGCCCCCAGGGCGTAGCCCAAGAGACCCAGTACTTC.

V usage is TRBV24-1 and J usage is TRBJ1-2; 8 positions match TRBD1. CDR3 size: 14 residues. V trimming: 4 bases; J trimming: 4 bases; junction bases outside the gene matches: 4. From germline, CDR1 is KGHDR and CDR2 SFDVKD. CDR3 amino acids: CATSDQGARYGYTF. In DNA, the CDR3 is TGTGCCACCAGTGACCAGGGGGCGCGCTATGGCTACACCTTC.

In regard to this clone: The same CDR3 is also encoded by other DNA sequences in this sample. This chain connects TRBV5-1 to TRBJ2-7, with TRBD1 as a possible D gene (5 bases). The CDR3 totals 15 residues. Germline V gene sequence: CDR1 SGHRS, CDR2 YFSETQ. V lost 0 bases, J lost 2 bases, and 12 bases lay in between. CDR3 coding DNA: TGCGCCAGCAGCTTGGGGGGCCAGGGCCCCTACGAGCAGTACTTC. It codes for CASSLGGQGPYEQYF.

J is TRBJ1-4 and V is TRBV6-5, with D possibly being TRBD1 (6 bases). CDR1 is MNHEY, CDR2 SVGAGI, per germline. This CDR3 is built from 16 residues. Between the trimmed V and J ends, which lost 2 bases and 8 bases, there was a span of 18 bases. The CDR3 region has the DNA TGTGCCAGCAGTTACAGCCGACAGGCCGGGGTAGAAAAACTGTTTTTT. Translating it yields CASSYSRQAGVEKLFF.

This clone was seen ten or more times. The rearrangement links TRBV19 to TRBJ2-1, with 7 bases fitting TRBD2. Germline V gene sequence: CDR1 LNHDA, CDR2 SQIVND (reference sequence). After removal of 7 bases from V and 2 bases from J, the junction contained 14 bases not matched to a gene. The CDR3 runs 17 residues. The CDR3 DNA sequence: TGTGCCAGTACCCTTGACCCCGGGAGCGGGGCCTACAATGAGCAGTTCTTC. It codes for CASTLDPGSGAYNEQFF.

The rearrangement joins TRBV30 to TRBJ1-1; D remains unclear. Trimming left V 2 bases short and J 5 bases short, with 12 bases between. The length of the CDR3 is 13 residues. CDR1 is GTSNPN, CDR2 SVGIG, per germline (reference sequence). The chain's CDR3 is CAWSRTGVTEAFF. The CDR3 DNA reads as TGTGCCTGGAGTCGGACCGGGGTTACTGAAGCTTTCTTT.

This clone was seen more than once but under ten times. Different DNA sequences within this sample yield the same CDR3. The chain couples TRBV5-6 to TRBJ2-7; TRBD1 is a possible D gene (5 bases). CDR1 is SGHDT, CDR2 YYEEEE, per germline. The CDR3 has 13 amino acids. Trimming pared 4 bases from V and 2 bases from J, leaving 10 bases between. CDR3 sequence: CASSPDTTYEQYF. The CDR3 DNA is TGTGCCAGCAGCCCGGACACGACCTACGAGCAGTACTTC.

The chain carries TRBV4-3 and TRBJ1-1, with 9 bases matching TRBD1. With 2 bases clipped from V and 1 base from J, the junction kept 11 bases outside the gene matches. Germline values: CDR1 LGHNA, CDR2 YSLEER. The CDR3 runs 18 residues. The DNA for the CDR3 is TGCGCCAGCAGCCAAAGGATGGTACAGGGGGCATGGAACACTGAAGCTTTCTTT. Protein sequence: CASSQRMVQGAWNTEAFF.

The V gene is TRBV27, the J gene TRBJ2-7, with TRBD2 identical over 7 bases. Losses at the gene ends were 2 bases for V and 2 bases for J; bases not matched to a gene: 6. Germline V gives CDR1 MNHEY, CDR2 SMNVEV (reference sequence). The CDR3 totals 15 residues. This chain's CDR3 is CASSLGGGGPYEQYF. In nucleotides, the CDR3 is TGTGCCAGCAGTTTAGGGGGGGGAGGGCCCTACGAGCAGTACTTC.

The rearrangement uses TRBV7-9 and TRBJ1-4; D may be TRBD1 (5 bases). CDR1 and CDR2 (germline): SEHNR, FQNEAQ (reference sequence). CDR3 size: 15 residues. V was pared by 3 bases and J by 4 bases, with 12 bases between. The CDR3 region has the DNA TGTGCCAGCAGCTTTTTAGGGACTGATAATGAAAAACTGTTTTTT. Translating gives CASSFLGTDNEKLFF.